Within the sample, the clone carrying this T cell receptor (beta chain) is medium-sized. Its antigen is undetermined. The sample belongs to a study of T cell repertoires in aging, cancer and after chemotherapy. Study-wide context: Donors were grouped into six age bands spanning 30 or younger through 70 or older. Repeat sampling of healthy donors over several months to years showed clear clonal overlap.

Study-level findings and limits: In cancer patients, declining TCR diversity with age involved lost richness and lost evenness.

Multiplex touch-down PCR with TRB-A/B primers amplified rearranged V-D-J TRB sequences. TCRdb recomputed calls from the multiplex PCR reads with MiXCR, one row per CDR3 protein. This sample has almost 9,500 distinct CDR3 sequences; approximately 30% occur once, and the top ten carry approximately 3.5%. Peripheral blood genomic DNA, not sorted cells or RNA, was the template. Germline CDR1 and CDR2: MNHEY and SVGAGI. The CDR3 is 14 residues long. The germline V and J ends were trimmed by 5 bases and 1 base, with 12 bases remaining between them. This chain links TRBV6-5 with TRBJ2-7; possible D gene TRBD2, 5 bases. This TCR was sampled from a human donor in good health. The sequencing input was blood. DNA for the CDR3: TGTGCCAGCAGTGATATAGGGAGTTCCTACGAGCAGTACGTC. Translated: CASSDIGSSYEQYV.